Listed below are T cell receptor beta chains from one sample, sequenced in a study of cytomegalovirus exposure and HLA in healthy donors. Profiled with immunoSEQ multiplex PCR; TCRdb holds only in-frame clones, not every one. The sample shows around 170,000 clones, about four fifths of them seen only once. What was sequenced was PBMCs. These receptors were taken from a man aged 35 to 55 in good health and CMV-seronegative. Each CDR3 is given with its conserved first and last residue.

CDR3 | V | length | J
CASSPGFGSETQYF | TRBV18 | 14 | TRBJ2-5
CASSLRDRISNYGYTF | TRBV5-5 | 16 | TRBJ1-2
CASAGLAGGEQYF | TRBV19 | 13 | TRBJ2-7
CAIALLPGQGTNYGYTF | TRBV28 | 17 | TRBJ1-2
CASSLQGPYSGANVLTF | TRBV7-3 | 17 | TRBJ2-6
CASSRTGDGYTF | TRBV9 | 12 | TRBJ1-2
CASSWGELRTEAFF | TRBV7-9 | 14 | TRBJ1-1
CASSRTGHEQYF | TRBV6-6 | 12 | TRBJ2-7
CSVEGLLLGDIETQYF | TRBV29-1 | 16 | TRBJ2-5
CASSPGQGGVQPQHF | TRBV18 | 15 | TRBJ1-5
CASSLAGLENGYTF | TRBV5-1 | 14 | TRBJ1-2
CASSLVYSLDTQYF | TRBV7-9 | 14 | TRBJ2-3
CASSTGQGVEGYTF | TRBV7-9 | 14 | TRBJ1-2
CASSLGTGTGSYNEQFF | TRBV11-2 | 17 | TRBJ2-1
CASKKGYSTDTQYF | TRBV9 | 14 | TRBJ2-3
CASSLARAWTGELFF | TRBV28 | 15 | TRBJ2-2
CASSQDVRSQYF | TRBV14 | 12 | TRBJ2-3
CASSQDRGVYGYTF | TRBV4-3 | 14 | TRBJ1-2
CASSIDFYEQYF | TRBV6-1 | 12 | TRBJ2-7
CASSLGAYYEQYF | TRBV27 | 13 | -
CASSAIAGAAFF | TRBV9 | 12 | TRBJ2-1
CASSGGREPRTDTQYF | TRBV2 | 16 | TRBJ2-3
CASSLTGVAGSGDTQYF | TRBV7-3 | 17 | TRBJ2-3
CASSARLGRAMNTEAFF | TRBV5-5 | 17 | TRBJ1-1
CASSPGTGVNEQYF | TRBV7-9 | 14 | TRBJ2-7
CASSPTSGGANEQFF | TRBV27 | 15 | TRBJ2-1
CASQADQGARGYGYTF | TRBV30 | 16 | TRBJ1-2
CASSYAGEAFF | TRBV6-5 | 11 | TRBJ1-1
CASSVTVESVPYGYTF | TRBV9 | 16 | TRBJ1-2
CASSLARGSVGRDTEAFF | TRBV5-1 | 18 | TRBJ1-1
CASSLVDRTEQYF | TRBV11-3 | 13 | TRBJ2-7
CASSPKTSGGAGTQYF | TRBV7-3 | 16 | TRBJ2-3
CATSVRRSSYNEQFF | TRBV27 | 15 | TRBJ2-1
CASSLGGDRGQPQHF | TRBV11-2 | 15 | TRBJ1-5
CASSELTGLAGGLRGTQYF | TRBV2 | 19 | TRBJ2-5
CASSSLTSTNEKLFF | TRBV6-6 | 15 | TRBJ1-4
CASSGTGGARNTIYF | TRBV25-1 | 15 | TRBJ1-3
CASRGTGTASQPQHF | TRBV7-2 | 15 | TRBJ1-5
CASSFLAGSYNEQFF | TRBV5-1 | 15 | TRBJ2-1
CASSSQGHTEAFF | TRBV7-2 | 13 | TRBJ1-1